This TCR beta chain was retrieved from a study of long-term antiretroviral therapy in people with HIV. Of note for this clone: Its antigen is as yet unknown.

Findings and caveats of the study: Repertoire dominance by clones expanded before ART was seen at all time points. HIV repertoires covered narrower CDR3 length ranges than controls did.

The germline gives CDR1 LNHNV, CDR2 YYDKDF (reference sequence). The V gene end was trimmed by 5 bases and the J gene end by 6 bases; junction bases not matched to a gene: 6. The CDR3 length is 14 residues. Researchers ran immunoSEQ v3.0 at survey level. Using immunoSEQ multiplex PCR, the repertoire was profiled, and TCRdb retains in-frame clones only, with some absent. The table lists about 23,000 clones, about 80% of them singletons. The sample here was unsorted PBMCs, taken 0.3 years after starting antiretroviral therapy. The clonotype comes from a man over 45 with HIV. The V gene is TRBV15, the J gene TRBJ2-1; TRBD2 aligns across 8 bases. The CDR3 reads CATSGRTSFNEQFF. The CDR3 region has the DNA TGTGCCACCAGCGGCCGGACTAGCTTCAATGAGCAGTTCTTC.